A selection of T cell receptor beta chains follows, all from one sample in a study of T-cell memory formation after mild COVID-19. TCRdb called the 5' RACE reads again in MiXCR, with one record for every CDR3 protein. The profile covers 400,000 or so distinct CDR3 sequences, with 20% appearing a single time and around 8.4% taken by the ten largest. The sequencing input was PBMCs or a T cell subset sorted from them (not recorded which). All receptors come from an adult woman who had mild COVID-19 (a few samples of this study predate the infection). Cell type and time point are not known. Both conserved end residues are trimmed from each CDR3.

cdr3_aa: AAWGLRGGYT
v_call: TRBV6-5

cdr3_aa: SARVGGGGEAF
v_call: TRBV20-1

cdr3_aa: ASSLGGGTEAF
v_call: TRBV12-3/TRBV12-4

cdr3_aa: ASSPEDRGWPYGYT
v_call: TRBV5-1

cdr3_aa: AWSPRARTDTSYEQY
v_call: TRBV30

cdr3_aa: AWSGSTGAEGV
v_call: TRBV30

cdr3_aa: ASSLTGGAHNEQF
v_call: TRBV7-8

cdr3_aa: ATSREQGYTDTQY
v_call: TRBV15

cdr3_aa: AWSREEQY
v_call: TRBV30

cdr3_aa: SVVTGDTGELF
v_call: TRBV29-1

cdr3_aa: ASSFSGTGYNYGYT
v_call: TRBV12-3/TRBV12-4

cdr3_aa: ASSLGGKAYEQY
v_call: TRBV5-1

cdr3_aa: SVAGTGVYNGELF
v_call: TRBV29-1

cdr3_aa: ASSEETVNTEAF
v_call: TRBV2

cdr3_aa: ASSYASDRGGEQY
v_call: TRBV6-6

cdr3_aa: ATSDRNNQPQH
v_call: TRBV24-1